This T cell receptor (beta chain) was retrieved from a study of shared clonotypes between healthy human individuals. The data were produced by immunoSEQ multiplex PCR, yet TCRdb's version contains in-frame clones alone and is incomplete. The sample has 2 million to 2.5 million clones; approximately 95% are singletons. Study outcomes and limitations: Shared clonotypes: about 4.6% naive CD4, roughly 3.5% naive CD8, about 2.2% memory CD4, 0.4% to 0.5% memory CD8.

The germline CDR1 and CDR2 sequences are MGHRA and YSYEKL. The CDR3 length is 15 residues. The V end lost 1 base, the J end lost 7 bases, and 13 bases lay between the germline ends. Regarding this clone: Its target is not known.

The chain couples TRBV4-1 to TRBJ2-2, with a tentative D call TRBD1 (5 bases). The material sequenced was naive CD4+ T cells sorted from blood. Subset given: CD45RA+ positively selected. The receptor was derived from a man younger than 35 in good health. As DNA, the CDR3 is TGCGCCAGCAGCCAAGGAAGGACAATAGGCGGGGAGCTGTTTTTT. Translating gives CASSQGRTIGGELFF.